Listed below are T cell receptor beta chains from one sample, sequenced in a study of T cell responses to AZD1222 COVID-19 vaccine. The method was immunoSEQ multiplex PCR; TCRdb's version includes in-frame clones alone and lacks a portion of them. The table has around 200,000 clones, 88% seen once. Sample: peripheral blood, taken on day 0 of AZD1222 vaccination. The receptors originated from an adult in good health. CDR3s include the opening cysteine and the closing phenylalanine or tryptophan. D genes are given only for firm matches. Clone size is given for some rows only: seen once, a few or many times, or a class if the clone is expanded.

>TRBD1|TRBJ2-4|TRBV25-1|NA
TGTGCCAGCACTCCAGGGGGCTTCGCCAAAAACATTCAGTACTTC
CASTPGGFAKNIQYF
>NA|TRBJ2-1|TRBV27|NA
TGTGCCAGCAGTTCTTTCGGGGGAGTTGCCTACAATGAGCAGTTCTTC
CASSSFGGVAYNEQFF
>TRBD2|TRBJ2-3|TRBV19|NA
TGTGCCAGTAGTGTGACTAGCGGGGGGGCCTCCATAGATACGCAGTATTTT
CASSVTSGGASIDTQYF
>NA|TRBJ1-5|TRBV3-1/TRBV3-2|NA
TGTGCCAGCAGCCAAGGAAACTTAATCCATGGCAATCAGCCCCAGCATTTT
CASSQGNLIHGNQPQHF
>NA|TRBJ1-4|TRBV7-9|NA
TGTGCCAGCAGCTTAGCCCAACAGACCGGGAAACTGTTTTTT
CASSLAQQTGKLFF
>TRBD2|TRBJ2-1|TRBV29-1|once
TGCAGCGCACCGGGACTAGCGGTCTCCTACAATGAGCAGTTCTTC
CSAPGLAVSYNEQFF
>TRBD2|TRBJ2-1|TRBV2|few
TGTGCCAGCAGTGCTCCGGGACTAGCGGGATTAGAGCAGTTCTTC
CASSAPGLAGLEQFF
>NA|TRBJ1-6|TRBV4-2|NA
TGTGCCAGCAGCCAAGGTGCAGATGGGGGACAACGGAATTCACCCCTCCACTTT
CASSQGADGGQRNSPLHF
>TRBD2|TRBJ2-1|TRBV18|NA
TGTGCCAGCTCACCTTTCGGGGGGGGTGAGCAGTTCTTC
CASSPFGGGEQFF
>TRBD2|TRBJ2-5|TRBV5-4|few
TGTGCCAGCAGACCTAGGGAGGGACAAGAGACCCAGTACTTC
CASRPREGQETQYF
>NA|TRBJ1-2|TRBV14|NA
TGTGCCAGCAGCCCCGGACTAGAGGGCTACACCTTC
CASSPGLEGYTF
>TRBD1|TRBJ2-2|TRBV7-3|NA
TGTGCCAGCAGCTCCCCACCGGGACAGGGGAGGAACACCGGGGAGCTGTTTTTT
CASSSPPGQGRNTGELFF
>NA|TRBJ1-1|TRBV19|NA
TGTGCCAGTAGTATTAGGGAAAAGGGGACTGAAGCTTTCTTT
CASSIREKGTEAFF
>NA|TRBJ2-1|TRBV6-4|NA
TGTGCCAGCAGTGACCACTCCGGAACTACCACCTATGAGCAGTTCTTC
CASSDHSGTTTYEQFF
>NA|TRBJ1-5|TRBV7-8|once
TGTGCCAGCAGCCAAGGGCAGCTCAATCAGCCCCAGCATTTT
CASSQGQLNQPQHF
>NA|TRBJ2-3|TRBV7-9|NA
TGTGCCAGCAGCCCGAGGGGTCCAGATACGCAGTATTTT
CASSPRGPDTQYF
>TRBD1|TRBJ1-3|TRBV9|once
TGTGCCAGCAGCGGTACAGGGGGCACATCTGGAAACACCATATATTTT
CASSGTGGTSGNTIYF
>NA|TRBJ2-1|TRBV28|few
TGTGCCAGCAGTTTAGGGGGGTCCGATGAGCAGTTCTTC
CASSLGGSDEQFF
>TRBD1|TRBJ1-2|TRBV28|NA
TGTGCCAGCAGCCTCAACCAGGGGGCTGGCTACACCTTC
CASSLNQGAGYTF
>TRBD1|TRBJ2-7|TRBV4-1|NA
TGCGCCAGCAGCCAGGGGACAGGGGAGAAAGAGCAGTACTTC
CASSQGTGEKEQYF
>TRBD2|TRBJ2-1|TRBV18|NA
TGTGCCAGCTCACCCCCGACTAGCGGGGGGCGGAGCTCCTACAATGAGCAGTTCTTC
CASSPPTSGGRSSYNEQFF
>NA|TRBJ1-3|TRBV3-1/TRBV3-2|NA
TGTGCCAGCAGCCACAGCCCAAACACCATATATTTT
CASSHSPNTIYF
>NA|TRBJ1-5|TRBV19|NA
TGTGCCAGTAGTATTTTTGGCGGATACAATCAGCCCCAGCATTTT
CASSIFGGYNQPQHF
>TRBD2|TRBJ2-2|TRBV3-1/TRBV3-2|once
TGTGCCAGCAGCCATGTTCTAGCGGGAGGGCCAGTCACCGGGGAGCTGTTTTTT
CASSHVLAGGPVTGELFF
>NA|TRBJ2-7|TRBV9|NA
TGTGCCAGCAGCGTAGGACTCGGTAGCGCGCAGCAGTACTTC
CASSVGLGSAQQYF
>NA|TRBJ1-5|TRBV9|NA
TGTGCCAGCAGACAGGCCCTGGAGCCCCAGCATTTT
CASRQALEPQHF
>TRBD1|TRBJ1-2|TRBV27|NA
TGTGCCAGCAGTTTACGACAGGGGGCGGGCTATGGCTACACCTTC
CASSLRQGAGYGYTF
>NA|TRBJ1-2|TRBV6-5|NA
TGTGCCAGCAGTCCCACCCAGGGTCGCGGCTACACCTTC
CASSPTQGRGYTF
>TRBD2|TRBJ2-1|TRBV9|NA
TGTGCCAGCAGCCCCACTGTTTCCCTAGCGGGAGTCTATGAGCAGTTCTTC
CASSPTVSLAGVYEQFF
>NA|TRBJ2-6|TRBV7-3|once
TGTGCCAGCAGCTCACCCCTCTCTGGGGCCAACGTCCTGACTTTC
CASSSPLSGANVLTF
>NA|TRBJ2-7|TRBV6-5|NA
TGTGCCAGCAGCCAAAGTCCCAACTCCTACGAGCAGTACTTC
CASSQSPNSYEQYF
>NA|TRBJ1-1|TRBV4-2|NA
TGTGCCAGCAGCCAGGCGGGACGCGGCAACCTTGAAGCTTTCTTT
CASSQAGRGNLEAFF
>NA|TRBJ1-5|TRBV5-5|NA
TGTGCCAGCAGCTTGATGGACAGTAATCAGCCCCAGCATTTT
CASSLMDSNQPQHF
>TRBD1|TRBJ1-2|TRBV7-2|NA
TGTGCCAGCAGCCCAACAGGGGAAGGCTACACCTTC
CASSPTGEGYTF
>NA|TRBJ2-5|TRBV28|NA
TGTGCCAGCAGTTCCCAAGAGACCCAGTACTTC
CASSSQETQYF
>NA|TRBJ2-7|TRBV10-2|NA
TGCGCCAGCTTATCCGGGACACCCCTTGTAAGCGAGCAGTACTTC
CASLSGTPLVSEQYF
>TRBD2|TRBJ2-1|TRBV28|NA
TGTGCCAGCAGCTTTAGCGGGGGGGCAAACAATGAGCAGTTCTTC
CASSFSGGANNEQFF
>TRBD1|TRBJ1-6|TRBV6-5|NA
TGTGCCAGCACCGACAGGGGAGCTAATTCACCCCTCCACTTT
CASTDRGANSPLHF
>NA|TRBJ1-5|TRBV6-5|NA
TGTGCCAGCAGTTACTCGAAGGGGAGGGTTCAGCCCCAGCATTTT
CASSYSKGRVQPQHF
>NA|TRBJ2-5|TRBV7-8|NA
TGTGCCAGCAGCTTAGTGCCGGGGAGGGAGACCCAGTACTTC
CASSLVPGRETQYF
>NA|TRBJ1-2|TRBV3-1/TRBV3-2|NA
TGTGCCAGCAGCCAAGATCCAGGGACCCCTGGAATGGGCTACACCTTC
CASSQDPGTPGMGYTF
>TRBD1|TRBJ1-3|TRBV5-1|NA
TGCGCCAGCAGCGGGGGACAGGGGACGGGGAACACCATATATTTT
CASSGGQGTGNTIYF
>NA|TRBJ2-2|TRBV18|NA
TGTGCCAGCTCACTGGACAGGAACACCGGGGAGCTGTTTTTT
CASSLDRNTGELFF
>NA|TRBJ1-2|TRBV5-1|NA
TGCGCCAGCAGACCTGAACACGGTTATGGCTACACCTTC
CASRPEHGYGYTF
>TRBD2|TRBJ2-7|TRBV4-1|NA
TGCGCCAGCAGCCAAGGACTAGCGGGGGGCCGGAGCTCCTACGAGCAGTACTTC
CASSQGLAGGRSSYEQYF
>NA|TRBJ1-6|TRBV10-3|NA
TGTGCCATCAGCCTCGGGACGGCGGATTCACCCCTCCACTTT
CAISLGTADSPLHF
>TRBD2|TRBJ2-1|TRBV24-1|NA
TGTGCCACCAGTGATTTCCCTAGCGGAGGGAGCTCCTACAATGAGCAGTTCTTC
CATSDFPSGGSSYNEQFF
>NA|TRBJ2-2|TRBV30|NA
TGTGCCTGGACCCCACTCGGGACGTCCGGGGAGCTGTTTTTT
CAWTPLGTSGELFF
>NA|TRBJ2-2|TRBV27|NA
TGTGCCAGCAGTTTGGGGCAGGGTGGGCCCACCGGGGAGCTGTTTTTT
CASSLGQGGPTGELFF
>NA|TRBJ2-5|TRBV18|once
TGTGCCAGCTCTCAACGACAGCAAGAGACCCAGTACTTC
CASSQRQQETQYF
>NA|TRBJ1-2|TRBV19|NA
TGTGCCAGTAGTAACCCCCGCCGGGACACGGATTGGTATGGCTACACCTTC
CASSNPRRDTDWYGYTF
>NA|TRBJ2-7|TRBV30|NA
TGTGCCTGGAGTGTAAGGGGGGCGCGCCCACCCTACGAGCAGTACTTC
CAWSVRGARPPYEQYF
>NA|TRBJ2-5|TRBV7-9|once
TGTGCCAGCAGCCCTCAAGAGACCCAGTACTTC
CASSPQETQYF
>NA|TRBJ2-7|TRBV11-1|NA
TGTGCCAGCAGCCCCGCCCGGGACCGCAACTACGAGCAGTACTTC
CASSPARDRNYEQYF
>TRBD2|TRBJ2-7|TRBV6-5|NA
TGTGCCAGCATTGGGGCGGGGGGAACCTACGAGCAGTACTTC
CASIGAGGTYEQYF